These 21 T cell receptor beta chains share one sample of origin, sequenced in a study of Graves' ophthalmopathy and Graves' hyperthyroidism. TCR beta CDR3 amplification used RNA transcripts. First-round RT-PCR relied on HTBI primers, and a second-round multiplex PCR came next. TCRdb re-analysed the multiplex PCR reads in MiXCR, keeping a single row per CDR3 protein. The sample yields a few hundred thousand distinct CDR3 sequences, about 16% seen once. Sequenced material: peripheral blood. All receptors come from a woman aged 18 to 35 with stable Graves' hyperthyroidism.

This clonotype was seen repeatedly, ten times or more. A read error may explain this, as a much larger clone is one base away. The chain uses TRBV6-2 or TRBV6-3 and TRBJ1-1; no clear D. Germline V gives CDR1 MNHEY, CDR2 SVGEGT. This CDR3 has 12 amino acids. CDR3 coding DNA: TGTGCCAGCAGTTACGAACACACTGAAGCTCTCTTT. This gives the protein CASSYEHTEALF.

The chain has TRBV6-5 and TRBJ2-5; TRBD2 aligns across 8 bases. With 4 bases clipped from V and 3 bases from J, the junction kept 10 bases outside the gene matches. From germline, CDR1 is MNHEY and CDR2 SVGAGI. The CDR3 has 16 residues. The CDR3 protein is CASSLSTGLGEETQYF. DNA of the CDR3: TGTGCCAGCAGTTTATCTACGGGACTAGGAGAAGAGACCCAGTACTTC.

Ten or more counts support this clonotype. The chain joins TRBV7-9 to TRBJ2-7, with 11 bases fitting TRBD2. The CDR3 extends over 16 amino acids. From germline, CDR1 is SEHNR and CDR2 FQNEAQ (reference sequence). The J segment lost 0 bases and the V segment lost 4 bases, leaving 5 bases of the junction unmatched. The CDR3 region has the DNA TGTGCCAGCAGCTCGACTAGCGGGGTAGCCTCCTACGAGCAGTACTTC. Translation gives CASSSTSGVASYEQYF. Full variable domain (outside the CDR3, taken from reference TRBV7-9 and TRBJ2-7): DTGVSQNPRHKITKRGQNVTFRCDPISEHNRLYWYRQTLGQGPEFLTYFQNEAQLEKSRLLSDRFSAERPKGSFSTLEIQRTEQGDSAMYLCASSSTSGVASYEQYFGPGTRLTVT.

The table lists this clonotype with many counts. The CDR3 region has the DNA TGTGCCAGCAATGACAGGGCTGAAGCTTTCTTT. It yields the protein CASNDRAEAFF. The chain is built from TRBV6-2 or TRBV6-3 and TRBJ1-1, with 7 bases identical to TRBD1. The CDR3 sequence is 11 residues long. With 7 bases clipped from V and 6 bases from J, the junction kept 2 bases outside the gene matches. CDR1 and CDR2 (germline): MNHEY, SVGEGT.

The chain employs TRBV4-1 and TRBJ1-5, with D perhaps TRBD1 (5 bases). The V end lost 3 bases, the J end lost 8 bases, and 17 bases lay between the germline ends. Germline-derived CDR1 and CDR2 are MGHRA and YSYEKL. This CDR3 is 15 amino acids long. CDR3 bases: TGCGCCAGCAGCCAGGCCCTAGGGGAAGGTAAGCCCCAGCATTTT. This gives the protein CASSQALGEGKPQHF.

The sample holds a few counts of this clonotype. The chain has TRBV2 and TRBJ2-7, with a tentative D call TRBD1 (7 bases). V lost 7 bases and J lost 4, with 20 bases in between. The CDR3 loop spans 15 amino acids. Per the germline V gene, CDR1 is SNHLY and CDR2 is FYNNEI. The CDR3 region is CASTEGGGPTYEQYF. DNA for the CDR3: TGTGCCAGCACCGAAGGAGGGGGCCCCACTTACGAGCAGTACTTC.

This clonotype counts as medium-sized. V usage is TRBV12-3 or TRBV12-4 and J usage is TRBJ2-7; TRBD2 agrees at 10 bases. The CDR3 consists of 14 residues. The V segment lost 8 bases and the J segment 1 base; nucleotides outside the gene matches: 5. The CDR3 reads CASGLAGESYEQYF. The DNA for the CDR3 is TGTGCCAGCGGGCTAGCGGGGGAGTCCTACGAGCAGTACTTC.

The sample holds many counts of this clonotype. The V call is TRBV7-8, the J call TRBJ1-1; unclear D gene. Trimming cost V 5 bases and J 6 bases, with 16 bases left between them. Germline-derived CDR1 and CDR2 are SGHVS and FQNEAQ. CDR3 length equals 14 residues. CDR3 sequence reads: CASSLGGFIAEAFF. DNA of the CDR3: TGTGCCAGCAGCCTTGGAGGGTTTATCGCTGAAGCTTTCTTT.

This clonotype was found many times. The chain couples TRBV19 to TRBJ1-1; TRBD1 aligns across 8 bases. Germline CDR1 LNHDA, CDR2 SQIVND (reference sequence). Trimming removed 3 bases from V and 0 bases from J; junction bases left unmatched: 3. The CDR3 has 15 residues. CDR3 coding DNA: TGTGCCAGTAGTATCCAGGGGGCTATGAACACTGAAGCTTTCTTT. Translated, it gives CASSIQGAMNTEAFF.

The J gene is TRBJ1-2, the V gene TRBV4-2; D possibly corresponds to TRBD1 (5 bases). Germline CDR1 LGHNA, CDR2 YNFKEQ. The CDR3 is made up of 16 amino acids. V lost 1 base and J 8 bases, leaving 20 bases between the germline ends. As DNA, the CDR3 is TGTGCCAGCAGCCAAGGGTCCGCAGGGACGAGAGCAGGCTACACCTTC. Translated, it gives CASSQGSAGTRAGYTF.

This clonotype was recorded once. The J gene is TRBJ1-1, the V gene TRBV12-3 or TRBV12-4, with D unclear. Trimming removed 5 bases at V and 3 bases at J, with 13 bases between. The CDR3 is made up of 14 amino acids. The CDR3 DNA is TGTGCCAGCAGTCCGTGGACGGCAGACACTGAAGCTTTCTTT. Its translation: CASSPWTADTEAFF.

At least ten counts were recorded for this clonotype. V usage is TRBV6-1 and J usage is TRBJ1-5; 7 positions agree with TRBD1. In germline, CDR1 is MNHNS, CDR2 SASEGT. There are 14 residues in the CDR3. Trimming removed 8 bases from V and 4 bases from J; junction bases left unmatched: 8. The CDR3 DNA reads TGTGCCAGCCGACCTCAGGGGGGAAATCAGCCCCAGCATTTT. This translates into CASRPQGGNQPQHF.

This clonotype was counted ten times or more. This rearrangement joins TRBV19 to TRBJ1-5; maybe TRBD1 (6 bases). The CDR3 runs to 15 residues. Germline V lookup: CDR1 LNHDA, CDR2 SQIVND (reference sequence). V lost 6 bases to trimming and J lost 6 bases, with 18 bases between them. DNA for the CDR3: TGTGCCAGTAGGGGTGGGGCAGGGGTGTTTCAGCCCCAGCATTTT. This gives the protein CASRGGAGVFQPQHF.

This chain uses TRBV12-3 or TRBV12-4 with TRBJ2-5, with 7 bases matching TRBD2. V lost 5 bases to trimming and J lost 10 bases; unmatched junction nucleotides: 13. The CDR3 loop spans 14 amino acids. This CDR3 reads CASSPRVGTNNQYF. The CDR3 region has the DNA TGTGCCAGCAGTCCGAGGGTGGGGACTAACAACCAGTACTTC.

This clonotype was seen at least ten times. The V gene is TRBV19, the J gene TRBJ1-6; D possibly corresponds to TRBD1 (5 bases). Germline CDR1 reads LNHDA; CDR2 reads SQIVND (reference sequence). The CDR3 has 14 amino acids. V was clipped by 5 bases and J by 10 bases, with 15 bases between them. CDR3 in amino acids: CASSSGGEESPLHF. The CDR3 nucleotides are TGTGCCAGTAGTTCGGGGGGAGAAGAATCACCCCTCCACTTT.

This clonotype was observed many times. V usage is TRBV13 and J usage is TRBJ1-2, with TRBD1 matching over 11 bases. CDR1 PRHDT and CDR2 FYEKMQ come from the germline V gene (reference sequence). The CDR3 sequence is 16 residues long. The ends lost 4 bases at V and 8 bases at J; junction bases unmatched: 12. For the CDR3, the DNA is TGTGCCAGCAGCTCCCCGGACAGGGGGCGCTCGGACGGCTACACCTTC. This translates into CASSSPDRGRSDGYTF.

This clonotype was counted ten times or more. The chain links TRBV25-1 to TRBJ2-5; possibly TRBD2 for D (5 bases). This CDR3 has 14 residues. The germline V gene encodes CDR1 MGHDK and CDR2 SYGVNS. The V and J ends lost 3 bases and 7 bases respectively, with 15 bases between them. The CDR3 loop is CASSDMTPRGTQYF. CDR3 DNA: TGTGCCAGCAGTGACATGACACCCCGGGGGACCCAGTACTTC.

The V and J genes are TRBV6-1 and TRBJ1-1; weak D call: TRBD1 (5 bases). This CDR3 comprises 16 residues. Trimming took 7 bases from V and 2 from J, leaving 20 bases between them. The germline CDR1 and CDR2 sequences are MNHNS and SASEGT. CDR3 region: CASNEGPARINTEAFF. CDR3 nucleotide sequence: TGTGCCAGCAACGAGGGGCCCGCAAGGATTAACACTGAAGCTTTCTTT.

The chain joins TRBV27 to TRBJ2-2, with 7 bases lining up with TRBD1. This CDR3 comprises 11 residues. Trimming removed 7 bases from V and 15 bases from J; junction bases left unmatched: 8. From germline, CDR1 is MNHEY and CDR2 SMNVEV (reference sequence). CDR3 sequence (DNA): TGTGCCAGCACCTCCGGGACAGTTTTGTTTTTT. Protein: CASTSGTVLFF.

This clonotype has at least ten counts. The rearrangement joins TRBV19 to TRBJ1-6; no clear D. CDR3 length equals 16 residues. Per the germline V gene, CDR1 is LNHDA and CDR2 is SQIVND (reference sequence). V shed 5 bases and J shed 0 bases, with 11 bases lying between them. The CDR3 sequence: CASSQPRTSYNSPLHF. The DNA for the CDR3 is TGTGCCAGTAGTCAGCCTCGGACCTCCTATAATTCACCCCTCCACTTT.

This clonotype was detected only once. A clone one base away is much larger, so this may be a read error. V and J are TRBV27 and TRBJ1-1; D possibly corresponds to TRBD1 (5 bases). V was cut by 10 bases and J by 5 bases, with 23 bases left in between. The CDR3 totals 15 residues. Germline loops: CDR1 MNHEY, CDR2 SMNVEV (reference sequence). CDR3 DNA sequence: TGTGCCACCATCCTCAGGGATCCGTGGAAGACTGAAGCTTTCTTT. Protein sequence: CATILRDPWKTEAFF.